These T cell receptor beta chains were read from a single sample in a study of cytomegalovirus exposure and HLA in healthy donors. Sequencing was performed with immunoSEQ multiplex PCR; in TCRdb, only in-frame clones are kept and a portion is missing. The table shows approximately 120,000 clones, with 60% to 80% occurring only once. Source material: PBMCs. These receptors originate from a human donor in good health. The CDR3 runs from the conserved cysteine through the conserved F or W. A D gene is named only where the DNA matches it firmly. Not all rows give a size; the values are once, few, many and, for expanded clones, a class.

NA	TRBJ2-7	TRBV27	NA	CASSLSPGRGEQYF	TGTGCCAGCAGTTTAAGCCCGGGTAGAGGCGAGCAGTACTTC
NA	TRBJ1-2	TRBV27	NA	CASSLTGQPYTF	TGTGCCAGCAGTTTGACAGGCCAGCCCTACACCTTC
NA	TRBJ1-2	TRBV4-3	NA	CASRLEQGPYGYTF	TGCGCCAGCAGATTAGAACAGGGTCCCTATGGCTACACCTTC
few	TRBJ1-1	TRBV7-8	NA	CASSLGRRMNTEAFF	TGTGCCAGCAGCTTAGGCCGCAGGATGAACACTGAAGCTTTCTTT
NA	TRBJ2-1	TRBV7-2	TRBD1	CASSLARSGTGNGASNEQFF	TGTGCCAGCAGCTTAGCGAGGTCGGGGACAGGGAATGGTGCATCCAATGAGCAGTTCTTC
NA	TRBJ1-2	TRBV6-1	NA	CASSDGENYGYTF	TGTGCCAGCAGTGACGGGGAGAACTATGGCTACACCTTC
NA	TRBJ1-1	TRBV7-8	TRBD1	CASSRIQGSTEAFF	TGTGCCAGCAGCCGCATACAGGGGAGTACTGAAGCTTTCTTT
NA	TRBJ1-2	TRBV6-6	TRBD1	CASSLGQFYGYTF	TGTGCCAGCAGTTTGGGACAGTTCTATGGCTACACCTTC
NA	TRBJ2-7	TRBV6-7	NA	CASTNPRRENSYEQYF	TGTGCCAGCACTAACCCCCGCAGGGAAAACTCCTACGAGCAGTACTTC
once	TRBJ2-1	TRBV27	TRBD2	CASNGLAGSSLYNEQFF	TGTGCCAGCAACGGACTAGCGGGATCGTCCCTTTACAATGAGCAGTTCTTC
NA	TRBJ2-5	TRBV14	TRBD1	CASSQDRGGPETQYF	TGTGCCAGCAGCCAGGACAGGGGAGGCCCAGAGACCCAGTACTTC
NA	TRBJ2-3	TRBV7-2	TRBD2	CASSLGGASGGTDTQYF	TGTGCCAGCAGCTTAGGAGGTGCTAGCGGGGGCACAGATACGCAGTATTTT
NA	TRBJ2-4	TRBV28	NA	CASGIPRVAKNIQYF	TGTGCCAGCGGAATACCTAGAGTAGCCAAAAACATTCAGTACTTC
NA	TRBJ1-1	TRBV29-1	TRBD1	CSVAETGGAFF	TGCAGCGTGGCTGAAACAGGGGGAGCTTTCTTT